This T cell receptor (beta chain) was profiled in a study of CD8 T cells in Susac syndrome. An input of 0.5 to 1 ug of RNA was subjected to reverse transcription using random hexamers. TCRdb itself ran the immunoSEQ multiplex PCR reads through MiXCR, one entry per CDR3 protein. The repertoire holds more than 200,000 distinct CDR3 sequences, with just over 90% as singletons. Trimming left V 0 bases short and J 10 bases short, with 16 bases between. Germline loops: CDR1 LGHDT, CDR2 YNNKEL (reference sequence). CDR3 length equals 16 residues. Sequencing of TCR beta, carried out with a high-throughput approach, was applied to CD8+ and CD4+ T cells from the blood.

This chain joins TRBV3-1 and TRBJ1-6, with D tentatively TRBD1 (6 bases). This clonotype originated in a human donor with multiple sclerosis. Material for sequencing was CD4+ T cells from PBMCs. The CDR3: CASSQDRGLGRSPLHF. The CDR3 region has the DNA TGTGCCAGCAGCCAAGACAGGGGCCTGGGGCGATCACCCCTCCACTTT.